This T cell receptor (beta chain) came from a study of blood T cell repertoires in COVID-19. About the research overall: Sources were T cells, B-cell-depleted T cells, or PBMCs; the material itself was cDNA or gDNA.

Seattle cases were enrolled at active infection and followed longitudinally. Study processing details: From reference gene primer amplification, estimates of nucleated cell counts were derived. Some clones are missing from TCRdb's copy, which holds only in-frame ones; the method was immunoSEQ multiplex PCR. V and J calls plus clone size are reproduced from that table; the DNA served to infer D and trimming. The sample has about 140,000 clones; over 80% are singletons. Germline V gene sequence: CDR1 MNHEY, CDR2 SMNVEV (reference sequence). With 6 bases removed from V and 7 bases from J, the gap between germline ends came to 15 bases. The length of the CDR3 is 13 residues.

The sequencing input was peripheral blood. The chain joins TRBV27 to TRBJ1-2, with D tentatively TRBD1 (6 bases). The sequence was obtained from a man aged 25 to 45 with COVID-19, enrolled during active disease. The chain's CDR3 is CASSARGEGGYTF. Here the CDR3 DNA reads TGTGCCAGCAGCGCCAGGGGAGAGGGTGGCTACACCTTC.